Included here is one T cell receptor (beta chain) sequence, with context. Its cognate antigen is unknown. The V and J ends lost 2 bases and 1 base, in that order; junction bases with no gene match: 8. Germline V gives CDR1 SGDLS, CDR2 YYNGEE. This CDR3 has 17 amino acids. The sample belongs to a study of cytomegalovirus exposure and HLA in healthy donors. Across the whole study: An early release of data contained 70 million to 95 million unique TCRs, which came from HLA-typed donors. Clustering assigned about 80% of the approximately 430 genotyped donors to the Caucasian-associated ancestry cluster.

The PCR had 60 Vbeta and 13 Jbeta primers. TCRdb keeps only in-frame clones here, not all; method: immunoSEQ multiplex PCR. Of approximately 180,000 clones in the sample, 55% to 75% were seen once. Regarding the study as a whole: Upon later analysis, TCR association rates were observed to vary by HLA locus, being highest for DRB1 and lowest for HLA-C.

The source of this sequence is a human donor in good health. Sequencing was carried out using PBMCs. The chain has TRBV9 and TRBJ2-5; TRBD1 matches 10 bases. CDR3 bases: TGTGCCAGCAGCGTGGGTGTTAGGGACAGGGGCCAAGAGACCCAGTACTTC. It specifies CASSVGVRDRGQETQYF.